This note documents a single TCR beta chain sequence. The antigen remains undetermined. This specimen comes from a study of response to subunit inactivated influenza vaccine. In TCRdb, the RT-PCR reads were re-called with MiXCR into one record per CDR3 protein. Here the sample spans hundreds of thousands of distinct CDR3 sequences, 25% being singletons. V gave up 3 bases and J gave up 2 bases, with 9 bases separating them. The CDR3 is 13 residues long. Germline V gives CDR1 DFQATT, CDR2 SNEGSKA (reference sequence). Regarding the study as a whole: Authors suggested seasonal influenza vaccinations each recruit few new T cells.

This sequence originates from a man over 45 who received an inactivated influenza vaccine. The J gene is TRBJ2-3, the V gene TRBV20-1, with D perhaps TRBD1 (5 bases). The sample in question was CD4+ T cells sorted from PBMCs, obtained 5 days after vaccination. CDR3 loop: CSARGRYTDTQYF. The CDR3 nucleotides are TGCAGTGCTAGGGGGCGGTACACAGATACGCAGTATTTT.